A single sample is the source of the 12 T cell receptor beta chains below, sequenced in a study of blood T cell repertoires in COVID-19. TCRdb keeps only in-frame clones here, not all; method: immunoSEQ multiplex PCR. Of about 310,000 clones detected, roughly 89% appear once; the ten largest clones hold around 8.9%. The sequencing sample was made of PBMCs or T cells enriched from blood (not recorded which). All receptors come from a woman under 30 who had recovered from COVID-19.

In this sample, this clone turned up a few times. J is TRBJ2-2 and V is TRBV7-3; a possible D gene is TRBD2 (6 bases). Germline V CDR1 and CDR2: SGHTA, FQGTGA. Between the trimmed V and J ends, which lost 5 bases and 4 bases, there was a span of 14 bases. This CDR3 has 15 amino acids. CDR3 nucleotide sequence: TGTGCCAGCAGCCAAGAGGGCGGGATCACCGGGGAGCTGTTTTTT. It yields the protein CASSQEGGITGELFF. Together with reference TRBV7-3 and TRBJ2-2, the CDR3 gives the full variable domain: GAGVSQTPSNKVTEKGKYVELRCDPISGHTALYWYRQSLGQGPEFLIYFQGTGAADDSGLPNDRFFAVRPEGSVSTLKIQRTERGDSAVYLCASSQEGGITGELFFGEGSRLTVL.

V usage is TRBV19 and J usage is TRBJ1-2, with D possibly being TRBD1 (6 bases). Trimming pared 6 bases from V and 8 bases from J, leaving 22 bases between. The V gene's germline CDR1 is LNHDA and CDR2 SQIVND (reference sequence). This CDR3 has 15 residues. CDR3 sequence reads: CASSYTGNYVGGYTF. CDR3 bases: TGTGCCAGTAGCTACACAGGGAACTATGTTGGGGGCTACACCTTC.

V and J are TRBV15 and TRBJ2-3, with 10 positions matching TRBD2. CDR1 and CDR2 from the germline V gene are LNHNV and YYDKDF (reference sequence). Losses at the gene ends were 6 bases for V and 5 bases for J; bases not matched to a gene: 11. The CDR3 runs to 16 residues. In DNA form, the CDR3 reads TGTGCCACCAGGCAAGCGGGAGGGCCGCGTGGAGATACGCAGTATTTT. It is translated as CATRQAGGPRGDTQYF. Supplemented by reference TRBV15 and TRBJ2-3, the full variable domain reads DAMVIQNPRYQVTQFGKPVTLSCSQTLNHNVMYWYQQKSSQAPKLLFHYYDKDFNNEADTPDNFQSRRPNTSFCFLDIRSPGLGDTAMYLCATRQAGGPRGDTQYFGPGTRLTVL.

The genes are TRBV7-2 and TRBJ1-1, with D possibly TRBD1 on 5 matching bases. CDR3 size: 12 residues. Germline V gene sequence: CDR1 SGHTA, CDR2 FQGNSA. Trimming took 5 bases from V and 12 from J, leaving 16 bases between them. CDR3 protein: CASSPTGGLSFF. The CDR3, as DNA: TGTGCCAGCAGCCCCACGGGGGGGTTATCTTTCTTT.

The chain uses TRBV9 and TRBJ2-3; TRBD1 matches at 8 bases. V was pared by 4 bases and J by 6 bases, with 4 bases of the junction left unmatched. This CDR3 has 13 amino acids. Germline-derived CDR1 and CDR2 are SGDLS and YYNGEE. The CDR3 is CASSRQGFDTQYF. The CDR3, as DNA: TGTGCCAGCAGCAGACAGGGGTTTGATACGCAGTATTTT.

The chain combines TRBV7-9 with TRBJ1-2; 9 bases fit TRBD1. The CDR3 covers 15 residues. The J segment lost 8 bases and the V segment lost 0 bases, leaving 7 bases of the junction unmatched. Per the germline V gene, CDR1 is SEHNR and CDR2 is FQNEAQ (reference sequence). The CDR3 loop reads CASSLAPGQGSGYTF. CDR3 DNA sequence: TGTGCCAGCAGCTTAGCCCCCGGACAGGGGAGCGGCTACACCTTC.

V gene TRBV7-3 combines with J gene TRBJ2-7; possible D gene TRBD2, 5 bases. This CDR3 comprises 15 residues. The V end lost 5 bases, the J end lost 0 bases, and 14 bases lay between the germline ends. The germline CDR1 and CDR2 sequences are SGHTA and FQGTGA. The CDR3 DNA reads TGTGCCAGCAGCACTTTACGGGATATCTCCTACGAGCAGTACTTC. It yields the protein CASSTLRDISYEQYF.

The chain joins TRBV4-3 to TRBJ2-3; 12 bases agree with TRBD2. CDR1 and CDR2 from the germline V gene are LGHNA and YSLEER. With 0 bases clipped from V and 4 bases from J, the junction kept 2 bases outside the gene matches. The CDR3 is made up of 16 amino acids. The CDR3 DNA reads TGCGCCAGCAGCCAAGATCTAGCGGGGGGGCCAGATACGCAGTATTTT. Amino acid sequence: CASSQDLAGGPDTQYF.

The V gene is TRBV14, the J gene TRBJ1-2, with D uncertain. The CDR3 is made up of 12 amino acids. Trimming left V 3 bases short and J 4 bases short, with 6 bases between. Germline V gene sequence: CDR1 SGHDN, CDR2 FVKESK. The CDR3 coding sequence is TGTGCCAGCAGCCACTACAGCTATGGCTACACCTTC. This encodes CASSHYSYGYTF. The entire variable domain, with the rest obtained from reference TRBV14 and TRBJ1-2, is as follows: EAGVTQFPSHSVIEKGQTVTLRCDPISGHDNLYWYRRVMGKEIKFLLHFVKESKQDESGMPNNRFLAERTGGTYSTLKVQPAELEDSGVYFCASSHYSYGYTFGSGTRLTVV.

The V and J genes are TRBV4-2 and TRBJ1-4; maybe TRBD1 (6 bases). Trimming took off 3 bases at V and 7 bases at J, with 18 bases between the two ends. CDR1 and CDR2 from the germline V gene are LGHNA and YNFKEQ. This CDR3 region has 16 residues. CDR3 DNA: TGTGCCAGCAGCCAGGAAACCGGGACAAACCTTGAAAAACTGTTTTTT. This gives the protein CASSQETGTNLEKLFF.

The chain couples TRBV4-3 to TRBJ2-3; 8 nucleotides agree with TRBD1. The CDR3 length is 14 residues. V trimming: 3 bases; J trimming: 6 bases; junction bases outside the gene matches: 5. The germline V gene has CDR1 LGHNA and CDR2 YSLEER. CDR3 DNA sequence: TGCGCCAGCAGCCACGGCAGGGGGCCCGATACGCAGTATTTT. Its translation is CASSHGRGPDTQYF.

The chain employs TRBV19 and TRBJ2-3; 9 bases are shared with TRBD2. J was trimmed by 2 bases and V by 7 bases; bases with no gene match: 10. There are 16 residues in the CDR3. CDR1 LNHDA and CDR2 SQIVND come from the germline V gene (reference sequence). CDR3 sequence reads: CASTHNGGGDTDTQYF. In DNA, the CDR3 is TGTGCCAGTACCCACAATGGCGGGGGGGACACAGATACGCAGTATTTT.